The 30 T cell receptor beta chains below all came from one sample that was sequenced in a study of T-cell reconstitution after alpha-beta-depleted transplantation in children. For TCRbeta, the library was prepared with unique molecular identifiers. TCRdb reanalysed the PCR reads using MiXCR and keeps one entry per CDR3 protein. The repertoire holds some 290,000 distinct CDR3 sequences, with approximately 9.8% as singletons. This specimen was PBMCs from the stem cell graft donor, taken from the stem cell graft. The receptor source for this set is a human donor who donated a stem cell graft to a child with SCID.

V gene TRBV5-1 combines with J gene TRBJ2-7; 9 positions agree with TRBD1. CDR1 is SGHRS, CDR2 YFSETQ, per germline. The CDR3 extends over 15 amino acids. The V segment lost 4 bases and the J segment 1 base; nucleotides outside the gene matches: 6. The CDR3 here is CASSPTGGSSYEQYF. The DNA of the CDR3 is TGCGCCAGCAGCCCAACAGGGGGCTCATCCTACGAGCAGTACTTC. The whole variable domain, remainder taken from reference TRBV5-1 and TRBJ2-7, is KAGVTQTPRYLIKTRGQQVTLSCSPISGHRSVSWYQQTPGQGLQFLFEYFSETQRNKGNFPGRFSGRQFSNSRSEMNVSTLELGDSALYLCASSPTGGSSYEQYFGPGTRLTVT.

This clonotype was observed at least ten times. The rearrangement joins TRBV5-6 to TRBJ2-2; TRBD2 is a possible D gene (6 bases). The V gene's germline CDR1 is SGHDT and CDR2 YYEEEE. The CDR3 is made up of 13 amino acids. Trimming removed 5 bases at V and 6 bases at J, with 11 bases between. For the CDR3, the DNA is TGTGCCAGCAGTATCGCGGGGTCCGGGGAGCTGTTTTTT. It specifies CASSIAGSGELFF.

This clonotype was detected ten times or more. The chain couples TRBV20-1 to TRBJ1-2; possible D gene TRBD1, 5 bases. The CDR3 loop spans 14 amino acids. Germline V gene data show CDR1 as DFQATT and CDR2 as SNEGSKA (reference sequence). Trimming pared 0 bases from V and 4 bases from J, leaving 12 bases between. The CDR3: CSARETGGGYGYTF. As DNA, the CDR3 is TGCAGTGCTAGAGAGACGGGGGGTGGCTATGGCTACACCTTC.

Only a few counts were recorded for this clonotype. The CDR3 loop is CASSQVVSSGTQYF. The DNA for the CDR3 is TGTGCCAGCAGCCAAGTGGTTAGCAGTGGGACGCAGTATTTT. J is TRBJ2-3 and V is TRBV4-2, with D hard to call. The V gene's germline CDR1 is LGHNA and CDR2 YNFKEQ. CDR3 length equals 14 residues. The V gene lost 1 base and the J gene lost 9 bases, with 14 bases spanning the gap.

This clonotype has more than one count but fewer than ten. This rearrangement joins TRBV7-6 to TRBJ2-5; no reliable D call. Germline V CDR1 and CDR2: SGHVS, FNYEAQ. Trimming removed 3 bases at V and 3 bases at J, with 11 bases between. The CDR3 extends over 14 amino acids. The CDR3: CASSFWVSEETQYF. The CDR3 DNA reads as TGTGCCAGCAGCTTCTGGGTGTCAGAAGAGACCCAGTACTTC.

This chain uses TRBV11-2 with TRBJ2-5, with 12 bases fitting TRBD2. Germline V lookup: CDR1 SGHAT, CDR2 FQNNGV. V lost 1 base to trimming and J lost 2 bases; unmatched junction nucleotides: 2. The length of the CDR3 is 16 residues. The CDR3 nucleotides are TGTGCCAGCAGCTTAGTGCTAGCGGGGGGGCAAGAGACCCAGTACTTC. This sequence encodes CASSLVLAGGQETQYF.

This clonotype was detected a few times. The chain couples TRBV25-1 to TRBJ2-7, with 8 positions matching TRBD2. CDR1 and CDR2 from the germline V gene are MGHDK and SYGVNS. With 5 bases clipped from V and 0 bases from J, the junction kept 12 bases outside the gene matches. This CDR3 region has 17 residues. In nucleotides, the CDR3 is TGTGCCAGCAGTTCGGGGGGGCAGCCACATAGCTCCTACGAGCAGTACTTC. It codes for CASSSGGQPHSSYEQYF.

The sample holds a few counts of this clonotype. The chain links TRBV27 to TRBJ1-5; no clear D. Deletions cut 5 bases from V and 7 bases from J, with 6 bases between. This CDR3 has 11 amino acids. The germline CDR1 and CDR2 sequences are MNHEY and SMNVEV (reference sequence). CDR3 amino acids: CASSKPQPQHF. Written as DNA, the CDR3 is TGTGCCAGCAGTAAGCCACAGCCCCAGCATTTT.

This chain links TRBV5-1 with TRBJ2-5, with a possible D match to TRBD2 (5 bases). V lost 2 bases to trimming and J lost 5 bases, with 10 bases between them. The CDR3 sequence is 13 residues long. Per germline, CDR1 SGHRS and CDR2 YFSETQ. The CDR3 sequence is CASSLRDRETQYF. The CDR3 region has the DNA TGCGCCAGCAGCTTACGGGATAGGGAGACCCAGTACTTC.

This clonotype has ten or more counts. The J gene is TRBJ1-1, the V gene TRBV29-1; D remains ambiguous. Trimming cost V 4 bases and J 0 bases, with 12 bases left between them. This CDR3 spans 14 amino acids. The V gene's germline CDR1 is SQVTM and CDR2 ANQGSEA. CDR3 nucleotide sequence: TGCAGCGTTGCACAGAGCTTCATGAACACTGAAGCTTTCTTT. It specifies CSVAQSFMNTEAFF.

The chain joins TRBV29-1 to TRBJ2-2; possibly TRBD1 for D (6 bases). V was shortened by 5 bases and J by 3 bases, with 10 bases between the two germline ends. This CDR3 comprises 13 residues. In germline, CDR1 is SQVTM, CDR2 ANQGSEA. CDR3: CSVTGMDTGELFF. CDR3 nucleotides: TGCAGCGTTACAGGGATGGACACCGGGGAGCTGTTTTTT.

This clonotype was recorded a few times. The rearrangement links TRBV6-5 to TRBJ1-1; D ambiguous. The CDR3 extends over 17 amino acids. Germline V gene data show CDR1 as MNHEY and CDR2 as SVGAGI. V was trimmed by 0 bases and J by 1 base, leaving 15 bases between them. The CDR3 sequence: CASSYSIPQQPNTEAFF. CDR3 nucleotide sequence: TGTGCCAGCAGTTACTCGATCCCCCAACAGCCGAACACTGAAGCTTTCTTT.

This chain joins TRBV5-1 and TRBJ1-4; no reliable D call. Germline V CDR1 and CDR2: SGHRS, YFSETQ. Trimming left V 4 bases short and J 7 bases short, with 17 bases between. This CDR3 is built from 15 residues. CDR3 coding DNA: TGCGCCAGCAGCCCCCGTCAGGCGGGCAGTGAAAAACTGTTTTTT. This translates into CASSPRQAGSEKLFF.

The V gene is TRBV7-8, the J gene TRBJ2-5, with 8 bases aligning to TRBD2. Looked up from germline, CDR1 is SGHVS and CDR2 is FQNEAQ. V lost 5 bases and J lost 7; bases outside the gene matches: 6. The CDR3 covers 13 residues. The DNA for the CDR3 is TGTGCCAGCAGCCCCACCCGGGAGGGGACCCAGTACTTC. Translated, it gives CASSPTREGTQYF.

The chain uses TRBV12-3 or TRBV12-4 and TRBJ2-1; possible D gene TRBD2, 5 bases. The CDR3 covers 13 residues. The germline V and J ends were trimmed by 6 bases and 2 bases, with 8 bases remaining between them. The chain's CDR3 is CASSDGAYNEQFF. The CDR3 nucleotides read TGTGCCAGCAGCGACGGGGCCTACAATGAGCAGTTCTTC.

This chain joins TRBV3-1 and TRBJ1-6; TRBD1 aligns across 7 bases. The CDR3 totals 17 residues. The J segment lost 2 bases and the V segment lost 2 bases, leaving 6 bases of the junction unmatched. The germline gives CDR1 LGHDT, CDR2 YNNKEL (reference sequence). CDR3 in amino acids: CASSQPPTGAYNSPLHF. DNA of the CDR3: TGTGCCAGCAGCCAACCTCCTACAGGGGCCTATAATTCACCCCTCCACTTT. The full variable domain, in which reference TRBV3-1 and TRBJ1-6 provide the parts outside the CDR3, is DTAVSQTPKYLVTQMGNDKSIKCEQNLGHDTMYWYKQDSKKFLKIMFSYNNKELIINETVPNRFSPKSPDKAHLNLHINSLELGDSAVYFCASSQPPTGAYNSPLHFGNGTRLTVT.

A word on this clonotype: This may stem from a read error, because a much larger clone lies one nucleotide away. This chain links TRBV5-6 with TRBJ2-2, with D perhaps being TRBD1 or TRBD2 (6 bases each). Germline loops: CDR1 SGHDT, CDR2 YYEEEE. This CDR3 comprises 14 residues. This CDR3 reads CASRQGFDTGGLFF. The CDR3 coding sequence is TGTGCCAGCAGACAGGGCTTTGACACCGGGGGGCTGTTTTTT.

In its sample, this clonotype was seen many times. This chain uses TRBV5-6 with TRBJ2-1; perhaps TRBD1 as D (5 bases). The CDR3 runs 13 residues. V lost 0 bases and J 6 bases, leaving 7 bases between the germline ends. CDR1 SGHDT and CDR2 YYEEEE come from the germline V gene. CDR3 loop: CASSLGQGNEQFF. The CDR3, as DNA: TGTGCCAGCAGCTTGGGTCAGGGCAATGAGCAGTTCTTC.

This CDR3 reads CASSRNQGVDEQFF. CDR3 coding DNA: TGCGCCAGCAGCCGGAACCAGGGGGTCGATGAGCAGTTCTTC. The chain couples TRBV5-1 to TRBJ2-1; 7 bases line up with TRBD1. There are 14 residues in the CDR3. The V gene end was trimmed by 4 bases and the J gene end by 8 bases; junction bases not matched to a gene: 9. The germline CDR1 and CDR2 sequences are SGHRS and YFSETQ.

The sample holds many counts of this clonotype. The V gene is TRBV5-1, the J gene TRBJ2-1; 7 bases fit TRBD1. V shed 3 bases and J 2 bases; nucleotides not matched to a gene: 2. This CDR3 is 14 amino acids long. CDR1 SGHRS and CDR2 YFSETQ come from the germline V gene. CDR3 nucleotide sequence: TGCGCCAGCAGCTGGGACAGCCCCTACAATGAGCAGTTCTTC. As protein: CASSWDSPYNEQFF.

V is TRBV19 and J is TRBJ2-5; a possible D gene is TRBD1 (5 bases). Trimming left V 3 bases short and J 5 bases short, with 7 bases between. Germline V gives CDR1 LNHDA, CDR2 SQIVND (reference sequence). This CDR3 is built from 12 residues. The CDR3 spells CASSIQGETQYF. The CDR3 bases are TGTGCCAGTAGTATTCAGGGCGAGACCCAGTACTTC.

The V gene is TRBV7-3, the J gene TRBJ2-1; D not certain. Germline-derived CDR1 and CDR2 are SGHTA and FQGTGA. The ends were cut back, 4 bases at V and 6 bases at J, with 22 bases in the middle. The CDR3 is 17 residues long. CDR3 nucleotide sequence: TGTGCCAGCAGCTCCCAGAAAACACCCACTACGGCCAATGAGCAGTTCTTC. It codes for CASSSQKTPTTANEQFF.

This chain connects TRBV9 to TRBJ1-1, with a possible D match to TRBD1 (5 bases). Trimming took 4 bases from V and 1 from J, leaving 14 bases between them. Per the germline V gene, CDR1 is SGDLS and CDR2 is YYNGEE. This CDR3 contains 15 residues. The CDR3 reads CASSRGGMQNTEAFF. CDR3 bases: TGTGCCAGCAGCCGGGGGGGGATGCAGAACACTGAAGCTTTCTTT.

The chain carries TRBV4-2 and TRBJ2-1, with 12 bases fitting TRBD2. The CDR3 is 14 residues long. J was trimmed by 8 bases and V by 8 bases; bases with no gene match: 7. CDR1 is LGHNA, CDR2 YNFKEQ, per germline. The CDR3 loop is CASEVLAGGYEQFF. Here the CDR3 DNA reads TGTGCCAGCGAGGTACTAGCGGGGGGCTATGAGCAGTTCTTC.

The chain links TRBV7-9 to TRBJ1-1; D gene uncertain. Germline lookup yields CDR1 SEHNR and CDR2 FQNEAQ (reference sequence). This CDR3 comprises 15 residues. The V end lost 8 bases, the J end lost 4 bases, and 20 bases lay between the germline ends. This chain's CDR3 is CASGILGRSGTEAFF. CDR3 in DNA: TGTGCCAGCGGTATCCTGGGAAGGTCCGGCACTGAAGCTTTCTTT.

This clonotype was counted between two and nine times. V usage is TRBV11-2 and J usage is TRBJ2-5; D not certain. Germline values: CDR1 SGHAT, CDR2 FQNNGV. V lost 3 bases and J lost 3, with 8 bases in between. The length of the CDR3 is 13 residues. The CDR3 nucleotides are TGTGCCAGCAGCTTTACAGAAAAAGAGACCCAGTACTTC. Amino acids: CASSFTEKETQYF.

The sample holds a few counts of this clonotype. This chain uses TRBV13 with TRBJ1-2; D is possibly TRBD1 (6 bases). In germline, CDR1 is PRHDT, CDR2 FYEKMQ (reference sequence). The V and J ends lost 5 bases and 4 bases respectively, with 14 bases between them. The CDR3 has 14 residues. The CDR3 loop reads CASSPPTDSYGYTF. CDR3 bases: TGTGCCAGCAGCCCACCGACGGACAGCTATGGCTACACCTTC.

In DNA, the CDR3 is TGCGCCAGCAGCCAAGATCGGCCCTCCTACGAGCAGTACTTC. This codes for CASSQDRPSYEQYF. The rearrangement joins TRBV4-1 to TRBJ2-7; D uncertain. The CDR3 contains 14 residues. The V end lost 0 bases, the J end lost 0 bases, and 6 bases lay between the germline ends. Looked up from germline, CDR1 is MGHRA and CDR2 is YSYEKL.

This clonotype came up a few times. This chain joins TRBV5-1 and TRBJ2-5; TRBD1 might be the D (6 bases). The length of the CDR3 is 16 residues. V was cut by 2 bases and J by 0 bases, with 14 bases left in between. Germline-derived CDR1 and CDR2 are SGHRS and YFSETQ. This CDR3 reads CASSFSQEGDQETQYF. The CDR3 DNA is TGCGCCAGCAGCTTTAGTCAAGAGGGGGACCAAGAGACCCAGTACTTC.

This clonotype was seen repeatedly, ten times or more. The J gene is TRBJ2-7, the V gene TRBV20-1; D is unclear. CDR3 length: 11 residues. Germline values: CDR1 DFQATT, CDR2 SNEGSKA (reference sequence). The V end was cut by 1 base, the J end by 4 bases, with 5 bases between. The DNA for the CDR3 is TGCAGTGCTAGAGGGAGTTACGAGCAGTACTTC. It translates to CSARGSYEQYF.